The rows below give T cell receptor beta chains drawn from one sample of a study of T-cell reconstitution after alpha-beta-depleted transplantation in children. TCRdb redid the calling of the PCR reads with MiXCR, one entry per CDR3 protein. The table lists 450,000 to 600,000 distinct CDR3 sequences, around 16% of them singletons. Specimen: PBMCs from the stem cell graft donor, collected from the stem cell graft. Every receptor here comes from a human donor who donated a stem cell graft to a child with acute lymphoblastic leukemia. The conserved cysteine and the conserved F or W are not part of the CDR3 here.

TRBV4-1 | ASSAGQMNTEAF
TRBV5-6 | ASSLSPGLNQPQH
TRBV6-1 | ASHGGSGAKNIQY
TRBV29-1 | SVEWGSYEQY
TRBV3-1 | ASTRGGSGGELF
TRBV5-5 | ASSPQGGYSSYNEQF
TRBV5-1 | ASSSGPGQGYEQY
TRBV5-6 | ASSLAGAGEAYNEQF
TRBV20-1 | SAFRDLTYEQY
TRBV5-1 | ASSTSLGAGETQY
TRBV3-1 | ASSQEGLALIRGTDTQY
TRBV12-3/TRBV12-4 | ASTTSFSTDTQY
TRBV10-3 | AISGGVTYEQY
TRBV13 | ASSGPVGDQY
TRBV29-1 | SAAGTYGYT
TRBV5-1 | ASSFSGTSGTEGQY
TRBV12-3/TRBV12-4 | ASSRRTGPDTQY
TRBV6-1 | ASNSLSVLAEETQY
TRBV9 | ASGRTSSYEQY
TRBV19 | ASRSLDGYEQY
TRBV25-1 | ASGRGQPYEQY
TRBV5-1 | ASSLVVSTEAF
TRBV3-1 | ASSLRVGSQPQH
TRBV12-3/TRBV12-4 | ASSSRLTGPYGYT